The TCR beta chain described here comes from a study of cytomegalovirus exposure and HLA in healthy donors. The CDR3 covers 18 residues. Germline trimming cut 3 bases from V and 5 bases from J; bases unmatched to any gene: 9. Germline-derived CDR1 and CDR2 are SEHNR and FQNEAQ (reference sequence). This clone has only a few counts. The table came from immunoSEQ multiplex PCR; TCRdb's copy has only in-frame clones and leaves some out. The table records about 150,000 clones, roughly 89% of them present only once. This chain connects TRBV7-9 to TRBJ2-1, with 14 bases that match TRBD2. This receptor was identified in a woman younger than 30 in good health and CMV-seropositive. The sequencing input was PBMCs. The CDR3 DNA sequence: TGTGCCAGCAGCTTTACCGGGACTAGCGGGAGTTTGAACAATGAGCAGTTCTTC. Its translation: CASSFTGTSGSLNNEQFF.